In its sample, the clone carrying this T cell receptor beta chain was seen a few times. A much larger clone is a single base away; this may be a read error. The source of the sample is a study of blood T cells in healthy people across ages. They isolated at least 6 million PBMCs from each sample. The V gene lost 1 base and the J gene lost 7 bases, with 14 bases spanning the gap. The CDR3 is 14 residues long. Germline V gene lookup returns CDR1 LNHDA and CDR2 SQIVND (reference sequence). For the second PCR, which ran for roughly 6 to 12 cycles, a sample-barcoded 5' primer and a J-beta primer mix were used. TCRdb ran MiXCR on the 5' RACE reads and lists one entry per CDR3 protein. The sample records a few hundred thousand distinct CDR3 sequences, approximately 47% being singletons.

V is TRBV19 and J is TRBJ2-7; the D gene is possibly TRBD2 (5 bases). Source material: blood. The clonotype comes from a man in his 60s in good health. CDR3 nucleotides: TGTGCCAGTAGTATAGTAGGAGGTAACAATGAGCAGTACTTC. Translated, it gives CASSIVGGNNEQYF.